This T cell receptor (beta chain) was sequenced during a study of Graves' ophthalmopathy and Graves' hyperthyroidism. CDR3 regions of TCR beta were amplified from RNA transcripts. The authors performed first-round RT-PCR with HTBI primers and then a second-round multiplex PCR. A single record per CDR3 protein comes from TCRdb applying MiXCR to the multiplex PCR reads. This repertoire shows under 200,000 distinct CDR3 sequences, less than 45% found once; its top ten account for roughly 5.8%. The length of the CDR3 is 14 residues. V shed 5 bases, J shed 2 bases, and the junction held 6 bases outside the gene matches. The germline V gene encodes CDR1 PRHDT and CDR2 FYEKMQ (reference sequence).

V usage is TRBV13 and J usage is TRBJ2-7; 7 nucleotides line up with TRBD1. This TCR was sampled from a middle-aged woman with Graves' ophthalmopathy. The sample taken for sequencing was peripheral blood. CDR3 residues: CASSKTGATYEQYF. The CDR3 DNA is TGTGCCAGCAGCAAAACAGGGGCCACCTACGAGCAGTACTTC. The whole variable domain, filled in from reference TRBV13 and TRBJ2-7, reads AAGVIQSPRHLIKEKRETATLKCYPIPRHDTVYWYQQGPGQDPQFLISFYEKMQSDKGSIPDRFSAQQFSDYHSELNMSSLELGDSALYFCASSKTGATYEQYFGPGTRLTVT.